This TCR beta chain was obtained from a study of cytomegalovirus exposure and HLA in healthy donors. The study, taken as a whole, reports: Prior analysis indicated that the majority of TCR beta V segments exhibited productivity approximately 87% or approximately 30% of the time. In a later analysis, TCR beta V- and J-gene trimming showed a link to a missense DCLRE1C variant. Presence/absence analysis assumed near-uniform sequencing depth across donors.

Regarding this clone: Its matching antigen is unknown.

CDR1 and CDR2 from the germline V gene are KGHSH and LQKENI. V lost 5 bases to trimming and J lost 0 bases, with 17 bases between them. CDR3 size: 17 residues. In the PCR, 60 Vbeta and 13 Jbeta primers were used. The assay was immunoSEQ multiplex PCR, and TCRdb's table has in-frame clones only and misses some. This sample carries about 210,000 clones, over 75% of them seen once, and the ten largest clones take more than 8.5%. The sequenced sample consisted of PBMCs. The chain couples TRBV18 to TRBJ1-5; D possibly corresponds to TRBD1 (6 bases). The sequence was collected from a woman aged 45-65 years in good health and CMV-seropositive. Here the CDR3 reads CASSSAWTDHSNQPQHF. DNA of the CDR3: TGTGCCAGCTCATCGGCCTGGACAGACCATAGCAATCAGCCCCAGCATTTT.